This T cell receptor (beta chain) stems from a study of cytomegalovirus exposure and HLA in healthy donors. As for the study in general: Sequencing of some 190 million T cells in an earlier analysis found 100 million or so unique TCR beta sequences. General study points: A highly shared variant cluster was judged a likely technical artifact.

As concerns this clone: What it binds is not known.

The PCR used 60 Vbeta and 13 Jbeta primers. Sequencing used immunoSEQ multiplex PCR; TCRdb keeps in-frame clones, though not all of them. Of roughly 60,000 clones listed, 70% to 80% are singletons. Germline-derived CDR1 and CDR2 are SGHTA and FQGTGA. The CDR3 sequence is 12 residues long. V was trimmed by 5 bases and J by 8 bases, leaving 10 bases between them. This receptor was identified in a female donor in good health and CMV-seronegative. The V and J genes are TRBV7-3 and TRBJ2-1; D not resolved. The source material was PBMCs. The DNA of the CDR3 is TGTGCCAGCAGCCCAACCGGGTATGAGCAGTTCTTC. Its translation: CASSPTGYEQFF.